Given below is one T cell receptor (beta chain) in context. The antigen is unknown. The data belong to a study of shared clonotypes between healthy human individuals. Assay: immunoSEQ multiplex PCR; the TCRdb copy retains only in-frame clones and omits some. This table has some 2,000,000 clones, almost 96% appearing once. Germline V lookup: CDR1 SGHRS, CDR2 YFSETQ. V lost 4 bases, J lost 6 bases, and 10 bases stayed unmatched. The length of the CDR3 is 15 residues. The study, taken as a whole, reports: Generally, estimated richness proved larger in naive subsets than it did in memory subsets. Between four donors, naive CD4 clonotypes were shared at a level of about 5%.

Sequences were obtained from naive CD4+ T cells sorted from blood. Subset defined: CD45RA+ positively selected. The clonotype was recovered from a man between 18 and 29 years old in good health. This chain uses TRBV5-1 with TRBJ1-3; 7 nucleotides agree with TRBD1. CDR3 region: CASSVDRVLENTIYF. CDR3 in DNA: TGCGCCAGCAGCGTAGACAGGGTCTTGGAAAACACCATATATTTT.